The source of this T cell receptor (beta chain) is a study of blood T cell repertoires in COVID-19. Study information: PBMCs, B-cell-depleted T cells, or T cells were the source of the cDNA or gDNA that made up the material.

Source study methods: Nucleated cell counts were estimated from reference gene primer amplification. Sequenced by immunoSEQ multiplex PCR; TCRdb stores in-frame clones only, minus some. V, J and clone size are taken as reported in that table, and D and trimming were inferred from the DNA itself. The table shows more than 60,000 clones, with over 65% occurring only once. The V gene end was trimmed by 8 bases and the J gene end by 12 bases; junction bases not matched to a gene: 9. Germline lookup yields CDR1 LNHDA and CDR2 SQIVND (reference sequence). This CDR3 comprises 13 residues. The receptor was isolated from a human donor with acute or convalescent COVID-19. The donor label of this sample is uncertain. This rearrangement joins TRBV19 to TRBJ2-1; 11 bases agree with TRBD2. The sequenced sample consisted of peripheral blood. This CDR3 is CASSGTSGRTQFF. In nucleotides, the CDR3 is TGTGCCAGTTCCGGGACTAGCGGCCGAACGCAGTTCTTC.